These 16 T cell receptor beta chains originate from one sample sequenced in a study of T and B cells in COVID-19 patients (dated by TCRdb to about 2020). Reads for this sample came from an Illumina MiSeq. TRB rearrangements were amplified by multiplex PCR with BIOMED2 TRB-A/B primer pools. The public reads were reanalyzed by TCRdb: fastp trimming at Q25, MiXCR alignment, in-frame beta chains only. When rows share a CDR3 protein, they turn into one entry using the most common DNA and genes. Within this sample are tens of thousands of distinct CDR3 sequences, with around a third of them counted one time only. 1.7% of the sample is in the top ten clones. Genomic DNA extracted from blood was used in amounts of about 250-500 ng for amplification of TRB repertoires. Specimen: blood. The receptors were sampled from a human donor who had recovered from COVID-19.

This clonotype was found a few times. J is TRBJ1-1 and V is TRBV12-3 or TRBV12-4, with D perhaps matching TRBD1 (5 bases). With 0 bases removed from V and 8 bases from J, the gap between germline ends came to 7 bases. The CDR3 loop spans 12 amino acids. The CDR3 region is CASSLAGVEAFF. The CDR3 DNA reads TGTGCCAGCAGTTTAGCGGGGGTGGAAGCTTTCTTT.

Only a few counts were recorded for this clonotype. The V call is TRBV7-2, the J call TRBJ2-7, with D possibly matching TRBD2 (7 bases). The CDR3 length is 15 residues. V lost 1 base and J 2 bases, leaving 12 bases between the germline ends. Germline V gene data show CDR1 as SGHTA and CDR2 as FQGNSA. The CDR3 protein is CASSLDRGAAYEQYF. The CDR3 DNA is TGTGCCAGCAGCTTAGACCGGGGGGCGGCCTACGAGCAGTACTTC.

This clonotype was recorded a few times. This sequence joins TRBV12-3 or TRBV12-4 and TRBJ2-4, with TRBD1 identical over 7 bases. The length of the CDR3 is 14 residues. V shed 6 bases and J 6 bases; nucleotides not matched to a gene: 8. The CDR3 here is CASSEDRVGNIQYF. CDR3 coding DNA: TGTGCCAGCAGCGAAGACAGGGTCGGAAACATTCAGTACTTC.

The rearrangement joins TRBV5-1 to TRBJ2-3; no firm D call. Germline lookup yields CDR1 SGHRS and CDR2 YFSETQ. This CDR3 is 15 amino acids long. Trimming shortened V by 0 bases and J by 1 base, and 9 bases separated the two germline ends. The CDR3 protein is CASSLVAVGTDTQYF. In DNA, the CDR3 is TGCGCCAGCAGCTTGGTCGCGGTCGGCACAGATACGCAGTATTTT.

The genes are TRBV7-9 and TRBJ1-2, with TRBD1 identical over 9 bases. The CDR3 length is 16 residues. CDR1 and CDR2 (germline): SEHNR, FQNEAQ (reference sequence). J gave up 1 base and V 10 bases, and 13 bases lay outside the gene matches. In nucleotides, the CDR3 is TGTGCCATCATCACCTCCGGGACAGGGAGTAACTATGGCTACACCTTC. Encoded protein: CAIITSGTGSNYGYTF. Looking up the rest from reference TRBV7-9 and TRBJ1-2 gives the full variable domain: DTGVSQNPRHKITKRGQNVTFRCDPISEHNRLYWYRQTLGQGPEFLTYFQNEAQLEKSRLLSDRFSAERPKGSFSTLEIQRTEQGDSAMYLCAIITSGTGSNYGYTFGSGTRLTVV.

Only a few counts were recorded for this clonotype. The J gene is TRBJ2-1, the V gene TRBV27; D might be TRBD2 (5 bases). The CDR3 covers 14 residues. Per the germline V gene, CDR1 is MNHEY and CDR2 is SMNVEV (reference sequence). Trimming pared 5 bases from V and 2 bases from J, leaving 10 bases between. The CDR3 nucleotides are TGTGCCAGCAGTAGGGATAGCGCCTACAATGAGCAGTTCTTC. It yields the protein CASSRDSAYNEQFF.

This clonotype was observed at least ten times. V usage is TRBV27 and J usage is TRBJ2-2; 11 bases fit TRBD1. V trimming: 3 bases; J trimming: 4 bases; junction bases outside the gene matches: 1. The CDR3 is 15 residues long. Germline V gene sequence: CDR1 MNHEY, CDR2 SMNVEV (reference sequence). CDR3 in DNA: TGTGCCAGCAGTTTGGGGACAGGGGGCACCGGGGAGCTGTTTTTT. Translated, it gives CASSLGTGGTGELFF.

The chain has TRBV5-6 and TRBJ1-4; D ambiguous. This CDR3 spans 13 amino acids. Germline assignment: CDR1 SGHDT and CDR2 YYEEEE. V was trimmed by 0 bases and J by 13 bases, leaving 13 bases between them. In nucleotides, the CDR3 is TGTGCCAGCAGCTTGGTAGCGGGGAATCGACTGTTTTTT. This codes for CASSLVAGNRLFF. The complete variable domain, with remaining parts taken from reference TRBV5-6 and TRBJ1-4, reads DAGVTQSPTHLIKTRGQQVTLRCSPKSGHDTVSWYQQALGQGPQFIFQYYEEEERQRGNFPDRFSGHQFPNYSSELNVNALLLGDSALYLCASSLVAGNRLFFGSGTQLSVL.

This chain uses TRBV19 with TRBJ1-3; 8 bases fit TRBD1. Looked up from germline, CDR1 is LNHDA and CDR2 is SQIVND (reference sequence). Germline trimming cut 9 bases from V and 4 bases from J; bases unmatched to any gene: 11. The CDR3 has 15 residues. The CDR3 sequence: CASSLDRVAGNTIYF. The CDR3 bases are TGTGCCAGCAGCTTGGACAGGGTAGCCGGAAACACCATATATTTT.

Many counts were recorded for this clonotype. The genes are TRBV15 and TRBJ1-4; D unresolved. The V end lost 2 bases, the J end lost 6 bases, and 16 bases lay between the germline ends. The V gene's germline CDR1 is LNHNV and CDR2 YYDKDF (reference sequence). The CDR3 covers 16 residues. CDR3 sequence reads: CATSRRQTKRDEKLFF. The CDR3 region has the DNA TGTGCCACCAGCAGAAGACAAACAAAACGGGATGAAAAACTGTTTTTT.

The chain has TRBV12-5 and TRBJ1-5; the D gene is possibly TRBD1 (5 bases). This CDR3 spans 14 amino acids. Germline assignment: CDR1 LGHNT and CDR2 FRNRAP. Here the CDR3 reads CASSYQAGDQPQHF. DNA for the CDR3: TGTGCCAGCAGTTACCAGGCCGGGGACCAGCCCCAGCATTTT.

CDR3 nucleotide sequence: TGTGCCAGCAGTCTCGGGACTAGCGGGGGGCAAGAGACCCAGTACTTC. Translated, it gives CASSLGTSGGQETQYF. The genes are TRBV12-3 or TRBV12-4 and TRBJ2-5; 15 bases map to TRBD2. Losses at the gene ends were 5 bases for V and 2 bases for J; bases not matched to a gene: 3. The CDR3 runs 16 residues.

The rearrangement links TRBV7-2 to TRBJ1-2, with 10 bases that match TRBD1. The CDR3 is 15 residues long. With 4 bases clipped from V and 5 bases from J, the junction kept 7 bases outside the gene matches. Germline V CDR1 and CDR2: SGHTA, FQGNSA. CDR3 in amino acids: CASSSGQGGLYGYTF. CDR3 DNA sequence: TGTGCCAGCAGCTCCGGACAGGGGGGTCTTTATGGCTACACCTTC.

Sample share makes this clonotype medium-sized. The V and J genes are TRBV19 and TRBJ2-6; D is perhaps TRBD1 (6 bases). The germline V and J ends were trimmed by 8 bases and 4 bases, with 15 bases remaining between them. CDR3 length equals 15 residues. Germline V CDR1 and CDR2: LNHDA, SQIVND (reference sequence). DNA for the CDR3: TGTGCCAGTCGCCTACAGGGAACCGGGGCCAACGTCCTGACTTTC. It is translated as CASRLQGTGANVLTF.

V usage is TRBV15 and J usage is TRBJ1-1; no clear D gene. The germline V gene has CDR1 LNHNV and CDR2 YYDKDF (reference sequence). There are 14 residues in the CDR3. V lost 3 bases, J lost 1 base, and 9 bases lay in between. CDR3 DNA: TGTGCCACCAGCAGTAATTACGGGAACACTGAAGCTTTCTTT. Amino acid sequence: CATSSNYGNTEAFF.

This clonotype was seen just once. This chain uses TRBV19 with TRBJ2-3, with 11 positions matching TRBD2. This CDR3 is built from 14 residues. V trimming: 4 bases; J trimming: 5 bases; junction bases outside the gene matches: 2. Germline CDR1 is LNHDA and CDR2 is SQIVND (reference sequence). CDR3 in amino acids: CASSTGLAGDTQYF. The CDR3 coding sequence is TGTGCCAGTAGTACCGGACTAGCGGGAGATACGCAGTATTTT.